This T cell receptor beta chain originates from a study of beta chain features in type 1 diabetes. Study results and caveats: When Type 1 diabetes patients were examined, their TCRB CDR3s proved moderately but significantly shorter in all four CD4+ subsets. Cells with high TCR expression could be over-represented by cDNA sequencing.

This clone was found a few times. Its matching antigen is unknown. Of the isolated RNA, all was reverse transcribed, and so the sequenced material was expressed TCRB transcripts. TCRdb's table, derived via immunoSEQ multiplex PCR, lists solely in-frame clones and lacks some. The top ten clones hold 0.57% of a sample with about 15,000 clones, roughly 60% of them seen once. This CDR3 is 17 amino acids long. Germline assignment: CDR1 SGHTA and CDR2 FQGNSA. V was clipped by 4 bases and J by 4 bases; unmatched bases: 11. This TCR derives from a woman in her late teens or twenties with type 1 diabetes. Source material: stem cell memory CD4+ T cells from blood. This rearrangement joins TRBV7-2 to TRBJ2-2, with 8 bases lining up with TRBD2. CDR3 sequence reads: CASSYRGGRLLTGELFF. Here the CDR3 DNA reads TGTGCCAGCAGCTACCGGGGGGGCCGTTTGCTCACCGGGGAGCTGTTTTTT.